This T cell receptor beta chain was captured by sequencing in a study of T-cell reconstitution after alpha-beta-depleted transplantation in children. A TCRbeta library incorporating unique molecular identifiers was prepared. Via MiXCR, TCRdb re-called the PCR reads, giving one row per CDR3 protein. This table holds about 110,000 distinct CDR3 sequences, 10% found once. The source material was PBMCs from the stem cell graft donor, sampled from the stem cell graft. The source is a human donor who donated a stem cell graft to a child with acute lymphoblastic leukemia.

The CDR3 reads CASSPAGTQYF. The CDR3 DNA follows: TGTGCCAGCAGCCCGGCGGGGACCCAGTACTTC. The gene calls are TRBV7-2 and TRBJ2-5; TRBD2 might be the D (5 bases). Germline V gives CDR1 SGHTA, CDR2 FQGNSA. Trimming took off 5 bases at V and 7 bases at J, with 8 bases between the two ends. The CDR3 totals 11 residues. The full variable domain, completed using reference TRBV7-2 and TRBJ2-5, is GAGVSQSPSNKVTEKGKDVELRCDPISGHTALYWYRQSLGQGLEFLIYFQGNSAPDKSGLPSDRFSAERTGGSVSTLTIQRTQQEDSAVYLCASSPAGTQYFGPGTRLLVL.